This TCR beta chain is drawn from a study of identical twins (dated by TCRdb to 2016 to 2017). In the study overall: To test whether fetal clonotypes persist, this study deep-sequenced TCR alpha and beta repertoires from monozygotic twins, from unrelated adults of various ages, and from cord blood. To rule out contamination, the twin experiments were replicated at different times with different library preparation protocols.

All donors were healthy Caucasians. Preparation of the library involved 5' RACE. For sequencing, an Illumina HiSeq 2000 was employed. Template switching introduced a universal primer binding site; the final cDNA contained a unique molecular identifier, enabling accurate counting of TCR cDNA molecules. First-strand cDNA for TCR alpha and beta chains was synthesized from specific primers in the conserved constant-segment region. To control for contamination, every cDNA library was double barcoded, receiving both a SMART-Mk sample barcode and Illumina barcodes. TruSeq adapter sequences along with Illumina sample barcodes were introduced in two successive PCR steps. The Illumina HiSeq platform was used with custom primers to sequence TCR alpha and beta cDNA libraries. Per the authors' processing: Unique molecular identifiers were extracted from raw reads with MiGEC, and CDR3 positions were determined with MiXCR. For each individual, recombination models were inferred using an EM algorithm with the repgenHMM and IGoR tools. Shared clonotypes were analyzed with the tcR package in R, and sharing was normalized by the product of cloneset sizes. To study raw recombination without the effects of thymic and clonal selection, out-of-frame nonproductive sequences were analyzed. Starting from the raw public reads, TCRdb applied fastp trimming at Q25, assembled clones with MiXCR and retained in-frame beta chains. A single entry per CDR3 protein holds the most common genes and DNA from its merged rows. The authors' filters were not applied to this entry. This sample is represented by 1,800,000 or so distinct CDR3 sequences; under 35% of them were singletons. The top ten clones comprise 0.27% of the sample.

On the study overall, not on this receptor specifically: Fewer insertions were carried by abundant cord blood beta clonotypes, a similar but weaker trend appeared in young adult naive repertoires, and no such trend appeared in memory repertoires. Because the same donors could not be followed over many years, the conclusions relied on cross-sectional statistical analysis. Zero-insertion analyses could be partly confounded by invariant T cells such as MAIT and iNKT, though diverse VJ usage argued against such confounding for most clonotypes. In beta out-of-frame sequences, excess twin sharing was weaker, because having fewer shared sequences lowered the signal-to-noise ratio. Out-of-frame TCR alpha sharing in monozygotic twins was systematically underestimated by recombination models, whereas sharing between unrelated individuals was in agreement with the recombination models. Compared with coincidental sharing between unrelated individuals, an excess of low generation-probability sequences was observed among out-of-frame TCR alpha sequences shared between twins.

With regard to this clonotype: Its antigen remains unidentified. The record has no base qualities; no much larger clone is one base away.

The V and J ends are trimmed by 3 bases and 6 bases, leaving 9 bases between them. According to the germline V gene (reference sequence), CDR1 reads MNHEY and CDR2 reads SMNVEV. The CDR3, from cysteine to phenylalanine, totals 13 residues. Only CDR3 DNA is held: 39 bases, read in frame from base 1. The clonotype originates from a newborn girl in good health. Recombination connected TRBV27 to TRBJ2-1, with the D gene not confidently named. The sequenced material came from cord blood. The CDR3 region: CASSFSRTNEQFF. The sequence in DNA is TGTGCCAGCAGTTTTTCCCGGACCAATGAGCAGTTCTTC.